The 26 T cell receptor beta chains in this list originate from one sample, sequenced in a study of T cell repertoires in cytomegalovirus infection. Their specific antigens are unknown. Each CDR3 protein is one row after TCRdb ran MiXCR on the reads. The repertoire holds about 920,000 distinct CDR3 sequences, with roughly 31% as singletons. The specimen was cultured CD8+ T cells from PBMCs, collected from culture after CMV antigen stimulation. These TCRs come from a human donor in good health (CMV status not recorded). Some clones in this sample may be carry-over from other donors' samples.

The gene calls are TRBV6-1 and TRBJ2-3; no firm D call. The germline V gene encodes CDR1 MNHNS and CDR2 SASEGT. The CDR3 consists of 11 residues. Trimming took 10 bases from V and 4 from J, leaving 9 bases between them. DNA of the CDR3: TGTGCCACCGATTTACCAGATACGCAGTATTTT. Translation: CATDLPDTQYF.

This clonotype was picked up one time. A read error may explain this, as a much larger clone is one base away. The rearrangement joins TRBV7-8 to TRBJ1-2, with D uncertain. The CDR3 loop spans 17 amino acids. Looked up from germline, CDR1 is SGHVS and CDR2 is FQNEAQ. This chain's CDR3 is CASSLVSGRPENYGCTF. The CDR3 DNA reads as TGTGCCAGCAGCTTAGTGTCCGGAAGACCTGAAAACTATGGCTGCACCTTC.

The chain joins TRBV7-4 to TRBJ1-2; D uncertain. The CDR3 sequence is 16 residues long. Germline CDR1 SGHVT, CDR2 SQSDAQ. Trimming took off 5 bases at V and 5 bases at J, with 21 bases between the two ends. CDR3 region: CASSISPEAAIYGYTF. The CDR3 bases are TGTGCCAGCAGCATAAGCCCAGAGGCAGCCATATATGGCTACACCTTC.

The chain is built from TRBV6-5 and TRBJ2-1; 10 nucleotides agree with TRBD1. With 6 bases clipped from V and 1 base from J, the junction kept 9 bases outside the gene matches. The CDR3 extends over 17 amino acids. Germline V gene lookup returns CDR1 MNHEY and CDR2 SVGAGI. The CDR3 protein is CASSPDRGLPSYNEQFF. CDR3 in DNA: TGTGCCAGCAGCCCAGACAGGGGGCTCCCATCCTACAATGAGCAGTTCTTC.

This clonotype was observed many times. The chain employs TRBV27 and TRBJ1-4; 8 bases are shared with TRBD1. The CDR3 contains 19 residues. V dropped 5 bases and J dropped 0; count of bases not matched to a gene: 14. The germline V gene encodes CDR1 MNHEY and CDR2 SMNVEV (reference sequence). The CDR3 DNA reads as TGTGCCAGCAGTCAGGCCGGGACAGGCGCATCTGCAACTAATGAAAAACTGTTTTTT. Protein sequence: CASSQAGTGASATNEKLFF.

This clonotype was picked up many times. This sequence joins TRBV7-9 and TRBJ1-3; 7 bases are a match to TRBD1. The CDR3 sequence is 20 residues long. Per germline, CDR1 SEHNR and CDR2 FQNEAQ (reference sequence). With V trimmed by 5 bases and J by 9 bases, 28 bases remained unmatched. CDR3 sequence: CASSPPASPGQPSPGGTIYF. CDR3 DNA: TGTGCCAGCAGCCCTCCAGCCTCGCCGGGACAGCCTTCCCCGGGCGGCACCATATATTTT.

This clonotype was counted only a few times. The chain couples TRBV7-8 to TRBJ2-2; a weak D match, TRBD2 (5 bases). Germline assignment: CDR1 SGHVS and CDR2 FQNEAQ. This CDR3 contains 14 residues. Trimming cost V 4 bases and J 7 bases, with 13 bases left between them. CDR3 bases: TGTGCCAGCAGCTGGGCCCTTGGAGGCGGGGAGCTGTTTTTT. Amino acids: CASSWALGGGELFF.

The V and J genes are TRBV2 and TRBJ2-5; tentative D call: TRBD1 (6 bases). Germline CDR1 is SNHLY and CDR2 is FYNNEI. The CDR3 is 16 residues long. Trimming stripped 7 bases from V and 4 bases from J, with 22 bases between. In DNA form, the CDR3 reads TGTGCCAGCACCCGGATCGACAGGTCCGGTCGAGAGACCCAGTACTTC. Translated: CASTRIDRSGRETQYF. The full variable domain, rest sourced from reference TRBV2 and TRBJ2-5, is EPEVTQTPSHQVTQMGQEVILRCVPISNHLYFYWYRQILGQKVEFLVSFYNNEISEKSEIFDDQFSVERPDGSNFTLKIRSTKLEDSAMYFCASTRIDRSGRETQYFGPGTRLLVL.

The CDR3 DNA reads as TGCAGTGCTAGAGATCTGACAGGGGTGGCGAACACCGGGGAGCTGTTTTTT. Translating gives CSARDLTGVANTGELFF. The chain uses TRBV20-1 and TRBJ2-2; TRBD1 agrees at 8 bases. The CDR3 totals 17 residues. Germline V gene data show CDR1 as DFQATT and CDR2 as SNEGSKA (reference sequence). V lost 0 bases and J lost 0; bases outside the gene matches: 6.

The chain carries TRBV4-1 and TRBJ1-5, with unresolved D. From germline, CDR1 is MGHRA and CDR2 YSYEKL. CDR3 size: 13 residues. V shed 2 bases and J shed 6 bases, with 8 bases lying between them. This chain's CDR3 is CASSQYEGQPQHF. CDR3 DNA sequence: TGCGCCAGCAGCCAATATGAGGGTCAGCCCCAGCATTTT.

J is TRBJ1-5 and V is TRBV10-2; D call uncertain. This CDR3 has 13 amino acids. Germline CDR1 WSHSY, CDR2 SAAADI. Trimming shortened V by 4 bases and J by 7 bases, and 11 bases separated the two germline ends. CDR3 in amino acids: CASSGASAQPQHF. The CDR3 DNA sequence: TGCGCCAGCAGTGGGGCTTCGGCCCAGCCCCAGCATTTT.

This clonotype was seen many times. The V gene is TRBV12-3 or TRBV12-4, the J gene TRBJ1-1; D is uncertain. There are 13 residues in the CDR3. V was pared by 10 bases and J by 0 bases, with 12 bases between. CDR3 in DNA: TGTGCCACTCTAGTTTATATGAACACTGAAGCTTTCTTT. It encodes CATLVYMNTEAFF.

The rearrangement links TRBV6-2 or TRBV6-3 to TRBJ2-1; D might be TRBD2 (6 bases). Trimming cost V 8 bases and J 1 base, with 9 bases left between them. CDR3 size: 13 residues. Per the germline V gene, CDR1 is MNHEY and CDR2 is SVGEGT. Here the CDR3 reads CASSGVSYNEQFF. The DNA for the CDR3 is TGTGCCAGCTCGGGGGTTTCCTACAATGAGCAGTTCTTC.

This chain links TRBV20-1 with TRBJ2-1, with TRBD2 as a possible D gene (6 bases). Per the germline V gene, CDR1 is DFQATT and CDR2 is SNEGSKA (reference sequence). The CDR3 is 12 residues long. V was shortened by 0 bases and J by 15 bases, with 15 bases between the two germline ends. The CDR3 spells CSARDQGVEGFF. The CDR3 bases are TGCAGTGCTAGAGATCAGGGCGTGGAGGGGTTCTTC.

The rearrangement uses TRBV6-5 and TRBJ2-3; D remains ambiguous. The CDR3 is made up of 13 amino acids. From germline, CDR1 is MNHEY and CDR2 SVGAGI. Trimming took off 8 bases at V and 4 bases at J, with 13 bases between the two ends. CDR3 sequence reads: CASGYGRADTQYF. The CDR3 nucleotides are TGTGCCAGCGGCTATGGCCGCGCAGATACGCAGTATTTT.

Written as DNA, the CDR3 is TGTGCCAGCAGCCACAGGGGCCCCTACGAGCAGTACTTC. This gives the protein CASSHRGPYEQYF. The rearrangement uses TRBV6-1 and TRBJ2-7; 7 bases are shared with TRBD1. V shed 6 bases and J 2 bases; nucleotides not matched to a gene: 4. Germline CDR1 is MNHNS and CDR2 is SASEGT. This CDR3 has 13 residues.

In its sample, this clonotype was seen many times. V gene TRBV7-2 combines with J gene TRBJ2-2; possible D gene TRBD2, 5 bases. Germline V gene sequence: CDR1 SGHTA, CDR2 FQGNSA. The CDR3 is 17 amino acids. The germline V and J ends were trimmed by 4 bases and 7 bases, with 22 bases remaining between them. For the CDR3, the DNA is TGTGCCAGCAGCTATTTCGGAGCGGACTCCCCAGGCGGGGAGCTGTTTTTT. Amino acids: CASSYFGADSPGGELFF.

This clonotype showed up many times. J is TRBJ1-1 and V is TRBV4-2; D possibly corresponds to TRBD1 (6 bases). Trimming removed 4 bases from V and 4 bases from J, with 13 bases in between. CDR1 is LGHNA and CDR2 is YNFKEQ in the germline V gene. The CDR3 extends over 14 amino acids. The CDR3: CASSPTGFGTEAFF. The CDR3 coding sequence is TGTGCCAGCAGCCCCACAGGGTTCGGCACTGAAGCTTTCTTT.

The chain uses TRBV10-3 and TRBJ1-6, with D unclear. Per the germline V gene, CDR1 is ENHRY and CDR2 is SYGVKD. V gave up 1 base and J gave up 11 bases, with 18 bases separating them. The CDR3 contains 16 residues. The CDR3 DNA sequence: TGTGCCATCAGTGAGTTAGGATCCGGGATGGAGGCACCCCTCCACTTT. It encodes CAISELGSGMEAPLHF.

The rearrangement uses TRBV9 and TRBJ2-6; 10 bases are a match to TRBD1. Germline assignment: CDR1 SGDLS and CDR2 YYNGEE. Losses at the gene ends were 0 bases for V and 0 bases for J; bases not matched to a gene: 9. The CDR3 extends over 20 amino acids. CDR3: CASSVVSQGTGVSGANVLTF. The CDR3, as DNA: TGTGCCAGCAGCGTAGTTAGCCAGGGGACAGGGGTCTCTGGGGCCAACGTCCTGACTTTC.

The sample holds a few counts of this clonotype. CDR3 DNA: TGTGCCACCAGTGTTTCGGGACCCCCCAATGAGCAGTTCTTC. Encoded protein: CATSVSGPPNEQFF. This chain uses TRBV24-1 with TRBJ2-1; possibly TRBD1 or TRBD2 for D (5 bases each). CDR1 and CDR2 (germline): KGHDR, SFDVKD. Trimming cost V 5 bases and J 6 bases, with 13 bases left between them. The length of the CDR3 is 14 residues.

This chain connects TRBV27 to TRBJ2-7, with D hard to call. This CDR3 comprises 13 residues. Germline CDR1 MNHEY, CDR2 SMNVEV (reference sequence). V was shortened by 4 bases and J by 2 bases, with 9 bases between the two germline ends. CDR3 in amino acids: CASSSQIPYEQYF. In DNA form, the CDR3 reads TGTGCCAGCAGTTCCCAGATTCCCTACGAGCAGTACTTC.

The CDR3 region is CASSSGEVSYNSPLHF. The DNA of the CDR3 is TGTGCCAGCAGCTCAGGGGAGGTTTCCTATAATTCACCCCTCCACTTT. The chain uses TRBV7-9 and TRBJ1-6; a weak D match, TRBD1 (6 bases). This CDR3 has 16 residues. Germline CDR1 and CDR2: SEHNR and FQNEAQ (reference sequence). Trimming took off 4 bases at V and 1 base at J, with 11 bases between the two ends.

The V call is TRBV4-1, the J call TRBJ1-3, with D possibly matching TRBD1 (5 bases). The CDR3 extends over 15 amino acids. Trimming removed 4 bases from V and 4 bases from J, with 14 bases in between. Germline CDR1 and CDR2: MGHRA and YSYEKL. The CDR3 here is CASSPALGRGNTIYF. The CDR3 DNA reads as TGCGCCAGCAGCCCCGCTCTGGGGCGAGGAAACACCATATATTTT.

At least ten counts were recorded for this clonotype. The chain carries TRBV20-1 and TRBJ2-2; no firm D call. Looked up from germline, CDR1 is DFQATT and CDR2 is SNEGSKA (reference sequence). This CDR3 spans 13 amino acids. The CDR3 coding sequence is TGCAGCCCTGATCGTATGACCACCGGGGAGCTGTTTTTT. This encodes CSPDRMTTGELFF.

The genes are TRBV6-5 and TRBJ2-2; the match to TRBD2 covers 8 bases. The CDR3 length is 20 residues. Germline V CDR1 and CDR2: MNHEY, SVGAGI. With 1 base clipped from V and 0 bases from J, the junction kept 13 bases outside the gene matches. CDR3 nucleotides: TGTGCCAGCAGTTACTACAGTTTTACGCGGGGGGCTGCGAACACCGGGGAGCTGTTTTTT. Its protein is CASSYYSFTRGAANTGELFF.